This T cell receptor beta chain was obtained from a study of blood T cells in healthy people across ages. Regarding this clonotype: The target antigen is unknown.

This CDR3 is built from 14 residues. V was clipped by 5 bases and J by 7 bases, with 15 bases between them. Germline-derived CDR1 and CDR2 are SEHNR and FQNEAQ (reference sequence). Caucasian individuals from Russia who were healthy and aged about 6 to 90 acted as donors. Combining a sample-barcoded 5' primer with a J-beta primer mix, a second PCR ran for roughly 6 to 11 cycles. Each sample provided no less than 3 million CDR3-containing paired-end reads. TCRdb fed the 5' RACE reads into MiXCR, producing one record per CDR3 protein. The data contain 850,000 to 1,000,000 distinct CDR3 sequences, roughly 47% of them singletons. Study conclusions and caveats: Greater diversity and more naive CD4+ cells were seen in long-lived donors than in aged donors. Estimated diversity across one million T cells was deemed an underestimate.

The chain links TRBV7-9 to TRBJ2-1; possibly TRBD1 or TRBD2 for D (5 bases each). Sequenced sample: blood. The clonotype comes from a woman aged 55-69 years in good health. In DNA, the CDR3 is TGTGCCAGCAGCGATGGGACGACCGGGAATGAGCAGTTCTTC. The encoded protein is CASSDGTTGNEQFF.